Below are 21 T cell receptor beta chains sequenced from a single sample in a study of shared clonotypes between healthy human individuals. The assay was immunoSEQ multiplex PCR, and TCRdb's table has in-frame clones only and misses some. The table has 950,000 to 1,300,000 clones, about 70% seen once. The specimen sequenced was memory CD4+ T cells sorted from blood. Stated subset: CD45RA-negative fraction. The receptors were sampled from a young man in good health.

This clone was recorded a few times. This sequence joins TRBV2 and TRBJ2-3; D is ambiguous. The V gene's germline CDR1 is SNHLY and CDR2 FYNNEI. The CDR3 spans 15 residues. Trimming cost V 4 bases and J 5 bases, with 16 bases left between them. The CDR3 nucleotides are TGTGCCAGCAGTGCGGCGGCCTCCGCGGTAGATACGCAGTATTTT. This encodes CASSAAASAVDTQYF.

V is TRBV19 and J is TRBJ2-7; a possible D gene is TRBD2 (5 bases). The germline V gene encodes CDR1 LNHDA and CDR2 SQIVND (reference sequence). The CDR3 length is 16 residues. Trimming stripped 3 bases from V and 3 bases from J, with 18 bases between. The CDR3 region is CASSIAGSNDHYEQYF. CDR3 DNA sequence: TGTGCCAGTAGTATCGCGGGCAGCAATGATCACTACGAGCAGTACTTC.

The chain has TRBV19 and TRBJ2-6; 7 nucleotides match TRBD1. V shed 1 base, J shed 2 bases, and the junction held 14 bases outside the gene matches. Germline-derived CDR1 and CDR2 are LNHDA and SQIVND (reference sequence). This CDR3 is built from 20 residues. CDR3 loop: CASSIVRRRQGITGANVLTF. The CDR3 bases are TGTGCCAGTAGTATAGTACGTAGGAGACAGGGAATTACTGGGGCCAACGTCCTGACTTTC.

Points on this clone: This specimen includes other DNA sequences encoding the same CDR3. V and J are TRBV5-1 and TRBJ2-3; TRBD2 aligns across 13 bases. This CDR3 spans 16 amino acids. CDR1 and CDR2 (germline): SGHRS, YFSETQ. The J segment lost 4 bases and the V segment lost 0 bases, leaving 2 bases of the junction unmatched. The CDR3 nucleotides read TGCGCCAGCAGCTTGGGGACTAGCGGGAGTGCAGATACGCAGTATTTT. Protein product: CASSLGTSGSADTQYF. The full variable domain, completed using reference TRBV5-1 and TRBJ2-3, is KAGVTQTPRYLIKTRGQQVTLSCSPISGHRSVSWYQQTPGQGLQFLFEYFSETQRNKGNFPGRFSGRQFSNSRSEMNVSTLELGDSALYLCASSLGTSGSADTQYFGPGTRLTVL.

This clone has just one count. The chain has TRBV6-6 and TRBJ2-7; TRBD2 matches 14 bases. Germline V gene data show CDR1 as MNHNY and CDR2 as SVGAGI (reference sequence). The CDR3 length is 16 residues. V lost 0 bases and J lost 6; bases outside the gene matches: 4. The CDR3 protein is CASSYSRLAGGSEQYF. CDR3 bases: TGTGCCAGCAGTTACTCACGACTAGCGGGGGGGAGCGAGCAGTACTTC.

The genes are TRBV4-1 and TRBJ2-2; the D is unclear. V dropped 0 bases and J dropped 7 bases, with 9 bases sitting between them. Germline V gives CDR1 MGHRA, CDR2 YSYEKL. The length of the CDR3 is 14 residues. The CDR3 nucleotides are TGCGCCAGCAGCCAAGACGTGGGGTTCGGGGAGCTGTTTTTT. Amino acids: CASSQDVGFGELFF.

As regards this clone: This probably arose from a read error, given a far larger clone one base away. The genes are TRBV7-2 and TRBJ2-7; D not resolved. The V end was cut by 1 base, the J end by 3 bases, with 7 bases between. The germline CDR1 and CDR2 sequences are SGHTA and FQGNSA. The CDR3 spans 13 residues. CDR3 region: CASSLGVFYEQYF. Written as DNA, the CDR3 is TGTGCCAGCAGCTTAGGGGTGTTCTACGAGCAGTACTTC.

This clone was seen more than once but under ten times. The chain carries TRBV10-3 and TRBJ2-1; 8 bases are shared with TRBD2. Germline CDR1 ENHRY, CDR2 SYGVKD. CDR3 size: 18 residues. Germline trimming cut 3 bases from V and 0 bases from J; bases unmatched to any gene: 10. The CDR3 bases are TGTGCCATCAGTGATAATAGCGGGACACTTTTCTCCTACAATGAGCAGTTCTTC. Protein product: CAISDNSGTLFSYNEQFF.

The chain uses TRBV7-2 and TRBJ2-5; 11 positions agree with TRBD2. CDR1 and CDR2 from the germline V gene are SGHTA and FQGNSA. The V gene end was trimmed by 6 bases and the J gene end by 4 bases; junction bases not matched to a gene: 7. The CDR3 loop spans 15 amino acids. The CDR3, as DNA: TGTGCCAGCAGTTCCAGACTAGCGGGACCAGAGACCCAGTACTTC. This codes for CASSSRLAGPETQYF.

In this sample, this clone turned up many times. The chain combines TRBV19 with TRBJ1-6; no clear D gene. V was cut by 6 bases and J by 6 bases, with 15 bases left in between. The germline CDR1 and CDR2 sequences are LNHDA and SQIVND (reference sequence). This CDR3 region has 15 residues. Written as DNA, the CDR3 is TGTGCCAGTAGCCGCGATGGCGGACTTAATTCACCCCTCCACTTT. Protein: CASSRDGGLNSPLHF. Using reference TRBV19 and TRBJ1-6 for the parts outside the CDR3, the full variable domain is DGGITQSPKYLFRKEGQNVTLSCEQNLNHDAMYWYRQDPGQGLRLIYYSQIVNDFQKGDIAEGYSVSREKKESFPLTVTSAQKNPTAFYLCASSRDGGLNSPLHFGNGTRLTVT.

The chain uses TRBV2 and TRBJ1-2; D remains unclear. CDR3 length: 14 residues. Deletions cut 7 bases from V and 2 bases from J, with 14 bases between. Germline V gene lookup returns CDR1 SNHLY and CDR2 FYNNEI. The CDR3 loop is CASTPDVRNYGYTF. CDR3 nucleotide sequence: TGTGCCAGCACCCCAGATGTCAGGAACTATGGCTACACCTTC.

This chain connects TRBV27 to TRBJ2-1; 12 bases match TRBD2. The junction had 16 bases not matched to a gene; V was cut back by 5 bases and J by 8 bases. The germline V gene encodes CDR1 MNHEY and CDR2 SMNVEV (reference sequence). The CDR3 is made up of 18 amino acids. CDR3 protein: CASSAFGTSGPRVHEQFF. CDR3 bases: TGTGCCAGCAGTGCCTTCGGGACTAGCGGGCCAAGGGTCCATGAGCAGTTCTTC.

This clone was seen a handful of times. This rearrangement joins TRBV7-9 to TRBJ2-5; D unresolved. This CDR3 is 14 amino acids long. The germline CDR1 and CDR2 sequences are SEHNR and FQNEAQ (reference sequence). Deletions cut 8 bases from V and 2 bases from J, with 15 bases between. The CDR3 here is CASLLGGGQETQYF. CDR3 sequence (DNA): TGTGCCAGCTTGCTAGGTGGTGGGCAAGAGACCCAGTACTTC.

The chain is built from TRBV19 and TRBJ1-1, with D maybe TRBD1 (5 bases). The CDR3 sequence is 15 residues long. Germline-derived CDR1 and CDR2 are LNHDA and SQIVND (reference sequence). V gave up 7 bases and J gave up 1 base, with 16 bases separating them. The CDR3 DNA is TGTGCCAGTAAGGAGGGGAGGTCGTGGAACACTGAAGCTTTCTTT. Translating it yields CASKEGRSWNTEAFF.

Turning to this clone: Within the sample, other DNA sequences also encode this same CDR3. The rearrangement joins TRBV11-2 to TRBJ1-2, with a possible D match to TRBD1 (5 bases). The CDR3 has 12 residues. Germline loops: CDR1 SGHAT, CDR2 FQNNGV. Trimming removed 1 base from V and 7 bases from J, with 7 bases in between. This CDR3 reads CASSLVGTGYTF. The CDR3 DNA reads as TGTGCCAGCAGCTTAGTTGGGACTGGCTACACCTTC.

The V call is TRBV11-2, the J call TRBJ1-1; D uncertain. CDR1 and CDR2 (germline): SGHAT, FQNNGV. Trimming took 8 bases from V and 8 from J, leaving 12 bases between them. This CDR3 spans 11 amino acids. The DNA of the CDR3 is TGTGCCAGCGGGGTTAAGGGCGAAGCTTTCTTT. This encodes CASGVKGEAFF.

The chain has TRBV20-1 and TRBJ2-1; no firm D call. Germline loops: CDR1 DFQATT, CDR2 SNEGSKA (reference sequence). There are 10 residues in the CDR3. V gave up 6 bases and J gave up 7 bases, with 7 bases separating them. CDR3 nucleotides: TGCAGTGCCATCGTAAATGAGCAGTTCTTC. Protein sequence: CSAIVNEQFF.

The chain combines TRBV7-2 with TRBJ1-3; 7 bases fit TRBD1. CDR3 length: 19 residues. Germline lookup yields CDR1 SGHTA and CDR2 FQGNSA. V trimming: 5 bases; J trimming: 0 bases; junction bases outside the gene matches: 16. The CDR3 loop reads CASSLNRMTGTDSGNTIYF. CDR3 sequence (DNA): TGTGCCAGCAGCCTAAATCGCATGACCGGGACAGACTCTGGAAACACCATATATTTT.

The rearrangement joins TRBV2 to TRBJ2-7, with 9 bases matching TRBD2. This CDR3 region has 13 residues. CDR1 and CDR2 (germline): SNHLY, FYNNEI. Losses at the gene ends were 8 bases for V and 3 bases for J; bases not matched to a gene: 5. The CDR3 DNA sequence: TGTGCCAGCCGTACGACTAGCGGCTACGAGCAGTACTTC. As protein: CASRTTSGYEQYF.

The chain uses TRBV14 and TRBJ2-2, with D perhaps matching TRBD2 (6 bases). Germline CDR1 reads SGHDN; CDR2 reads FVKESK. The V gene lost 1 base and the J gene lost 7 bases, with 13 bases spanning the gap. This CDR3 region has 15 residues. CDR3 sequence: CASSQAGVGFGELFF. Written as DNA, the CDR3 is TGTGCCAGCAGCCAAGCGGGGGTAGGATTCGGGGAGCTGTTTTTT.

In DNA form, the CDR3 reads TGTGCCACCAGCAAGGACAGCGGCAATCAGCCCCAGCATTTT. It is translated as CATSKDSGNQPQHF. This chain joins TRBV15 and TRBJ1-5; weak D call: TRBD1 (6 bases). V was trimmed by 4 bases and J by 2 bases, leaving 9 bases between them. Germline V gene data show CDR1 as LNHNV and CDR2 as YYDKDF (reference sequence). The CDR3 is 14 residues long.